This T cell receptor (beta chain) was sequenced during a study of human T cells and chemical hapten exposure. In the study overall: While the approximately 23-week study was under way, patients received diphenylcyclopropenone on the scalp every week.

One entry per CDR3 protein, called by TCRdb with MiXCR from the RACE reads. The table includes more than 70,000 distinct CDR3 sequences, about 8% detected once. Time point described: pre-sensitization, week 0. Treatment here: therapeutic diphenylcyclopropenone sensitization with weekly scalp DPC. Extraction of total RNA was performed on unfractionated whole blood. This clonotype was counted a few times. The CDR3 contains 16 residues. Germline CDR1 and CDR2: DFQATT and SNEGSKA (reference sequence). The ends lost 0 bases at V and 0 bases at J; junction bases unmatched: 6. This TCR came from a man in his forties with alopecia areata. Some clones in this sample may be carry-over from other donors' samples. The specimen comprised whole blood, sampled in connection with sensitization to the hapten diphenylcyclopropenone (DPC). The chain employs TRBV20-1 and TRBJ2-7; the match to TRBD2 covers 9 bases. The CDR3 region has the DNA TGCAGTGCTAGAGATCTTAGCGGGAGTGTCTCCTACGAGCAGTACTTC. Amino acid sequence: CSARDLSGSVSYEQYF.